This T cell receptor beta chain comes out of a study of shared clonotypes between healthy human individuals. In germline, CDR1 is WNHNN, CDR2 SYGVQD (reference sequence). With 11 bases removed from V and 2 bases from J, the gap between germline ends came to 14 bases. The CDR3 covers 13 residues. Points from the study as a whole: Large depth notwithstanding, sorted-subset sequencing proved incomplete by rarefaction.

Here immunoSEQ multiplex PCR was the method, and the copy in TCRdb shows in-frame clones only, minus some. The repertoire holds about 680,000 clones, 92% seen once, with 24% in the top ten. On this clone itself: Its target is not known.

Positive CCR7 selection of CD45RO-negative cells yielded the naive CD8 cells, and terminally differentiated effector memory CD45RA+ cells were excluded. Each sample came from a Caucasian adult donor living in Nashville, Tennessee. This TCR derives from a man aged 30 to 39 in good health. The chain uses TRBV10-1 and TRBJ2-3; possible D gene TRBD2, 6 bases. Sequencing input: naive CD8+ T cells sorted from blood. CDR3 DNA: TGCGCCCCTTGGGACTGGAACACAGATACGCAGTATTTT. It specifies CAPWDWNTDTQYF.